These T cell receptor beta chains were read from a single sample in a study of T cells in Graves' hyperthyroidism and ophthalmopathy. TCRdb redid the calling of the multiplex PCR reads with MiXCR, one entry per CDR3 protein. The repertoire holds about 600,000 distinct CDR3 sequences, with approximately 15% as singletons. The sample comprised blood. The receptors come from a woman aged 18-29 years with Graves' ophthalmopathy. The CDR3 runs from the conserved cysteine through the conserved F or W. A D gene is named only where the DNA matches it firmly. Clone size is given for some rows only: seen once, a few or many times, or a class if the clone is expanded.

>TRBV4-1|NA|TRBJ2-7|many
TGCGCCAGCAGCGCCGGGTCCTCCTACGAGCAGTACTTC
CASSAGSSYEQYF
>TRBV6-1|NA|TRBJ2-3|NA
TGTGCCAGCCTAATCGCCAGATATATGGCCACAGATACGCAGTATTTT
CASLIARYMATDTQYF
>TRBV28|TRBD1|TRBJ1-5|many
TGTGCCAGCAGTTTGGGACAGGAGTACAATCAGCCCCAGCATTTT
CASSLGQEYNQPQHF
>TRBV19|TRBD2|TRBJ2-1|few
TGTGCCAGTAGCTTGCGGGAGGGCCGTGGGAATGAGCAGTTCTTC
CASSLREGRGNEQFF
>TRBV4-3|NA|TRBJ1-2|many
TGCGCCAGCAGCCACCCTGCAGGTGGCGGCTACACCTTC
CASSHPAGGGYTF
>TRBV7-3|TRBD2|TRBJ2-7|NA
TGTGCCAGCAGCTTAGCGGGAGCCGCTGAGGTGCAGTACTTC
CASSLAGAAEVQYF
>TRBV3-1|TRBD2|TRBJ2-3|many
TGTGCCAGCAGCCAAGATCTAGCGGGGGGCACAGATACGCAGTATTTT
CASSQDLAGGTDTQYF
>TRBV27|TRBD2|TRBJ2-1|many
TGTGCCAGCAGTTTGCCCCCGGTAGCGGGTATTTACAATGAGCAGTTCTTC
CASSLPPVAGIYNEQFF
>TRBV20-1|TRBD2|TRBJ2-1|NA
TGCAGTGCTTTGACTAGCGGGAGGGACAATGAGCAGTTCTTC
CSALTSGRDNEQFF
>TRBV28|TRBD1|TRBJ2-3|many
TGTGCCAGCAGTTTAGACAGGGGGGCAGATACGCAGTATTTT
CASSLDRGADTQYF
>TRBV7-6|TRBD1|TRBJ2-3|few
TGTGCCAGCAGCTCACGAAATGGACAGGGGGCTAACACAGATACGCAGTATTTT
CASSSRNGQGANTDTQYF
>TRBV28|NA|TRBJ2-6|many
TGTGCCAGCAGTTTATCGCCAGGGTATTCTGGGGCCAACGTCCTGACTTTC
CASSLSPGYSGANVLTF
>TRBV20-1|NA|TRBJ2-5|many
TGCAGTGCTAGAGACAGTCCGGGATTGGGAGAGACCCAGTACTTC
CSARDSPGLGETQYF
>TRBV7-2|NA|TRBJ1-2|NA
TGTGCCAGCAGCTCATTCGCCTACCTCTATGGCTACACCTTC
CASSSFAYLYGYTF
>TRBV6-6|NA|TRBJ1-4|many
TGTGCCAGCAGTTACGGTGTGGATGAAAAACTGTTTTTT
CASSYGVDEKLFF
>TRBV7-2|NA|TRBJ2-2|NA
TGTGCCAGCAGCTTTCGGGCGCCACATCGTTTCTCTGGCGGGGAGCTGTTTTTT
CASSFRAPHRFSGGELFF
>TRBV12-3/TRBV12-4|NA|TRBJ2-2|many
TGTGCCAGCAGTTCGACAGATAACACCGGGGAGCTGTTTTTT
CASSSTDNTGELFF
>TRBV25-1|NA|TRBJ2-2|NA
TGTGCCAGCAGTGAATCTGGGGGCTCGAACACCGGGGAGCTGTTTTTT
CASSESGGSNTGELFF
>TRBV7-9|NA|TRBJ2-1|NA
TGTGCCAGCAGCTTAGGCCAAGCGGCTTCCTACAATGAGCAGTTCTTC
CASSLGQAASYNEQFF
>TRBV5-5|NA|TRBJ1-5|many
TGTGCCAGCAGCCAAACGACCGACAGGACAGTCAATCAGCCCCAGCATTTT
CASSQTTDRTVNQPQHF
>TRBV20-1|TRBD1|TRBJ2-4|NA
TGCAGTGCCACCACAGGGGCAACGGCCAAAAACATTCAGTACTTC
CSATTGATAKNIQYF
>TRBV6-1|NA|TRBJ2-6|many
TGTGCCAGCAGTGAATATGGATCAAACGGGGCCAACGTCCTGACTTTC
CASSEYGSNGANVLTF
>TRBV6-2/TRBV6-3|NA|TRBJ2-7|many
TGTGCCAGCAGTTACTCCGCGGGCGCAAACTACGAGCAGTACTTC
CASSYSAGANYEQYF
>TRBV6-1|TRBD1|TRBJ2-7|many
TGTGCCACCCTCGCGGACAGGGGGCGGGACGAGCAGTACTTC
CATLADRGRDEQYF
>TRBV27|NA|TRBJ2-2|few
TGTGCCAGCACTCGGCTACCAGAATTGAACACCGGGGAGCTGTTTTTT
CASTRLPELNTGELFF
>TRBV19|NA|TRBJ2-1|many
TGTGCCAGTAGTATCGGGCCGAGAACTGAGCAGTTCTTC
CASSIGPRTEQFF
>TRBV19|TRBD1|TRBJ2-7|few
TGTGCCAGTAGTATTAGGGGCACGGGACAGGGCTACGAGCAGTACTTC
CASSIRGTGQGYEQYF
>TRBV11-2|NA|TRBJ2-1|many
TGTGCCAGCAGACCCTGGGGCGGGACGTACAATGAGCAGTTCTTC
CASRPWGGTYNEQFF
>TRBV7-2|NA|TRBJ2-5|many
TGTGCCAGCAGCTTACTCGTCCTAAAGTACGGAGAGACCCAGTACTTC
CASSLLVLKYGETQYF
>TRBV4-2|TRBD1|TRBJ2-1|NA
TGTGCCAGCAGCCAAGTGGGACAGGGGAGTGATGAGCAGTTCTTC
CASSQVGQGSDEQFF
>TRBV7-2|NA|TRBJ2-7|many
TGTGCCAGCAGCTTCGGACTCGGAGGACAGTACGAGCAGTACTTC
CASSFGLGGQYEQYF
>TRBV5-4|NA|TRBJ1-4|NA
TGTGCCAGCAGCTTGGGGGGGCAGGCGGATGAAAAACTGTTTTTT
CASSLGGQADEKLFF
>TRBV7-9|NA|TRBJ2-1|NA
TGTGCCAGCAGCCGCTCGCGCCCACCCCGGGACTTCAGCTCCTACAATGAGCAGTTCTTC
CASSRSRPPRDFSSYNEQFF
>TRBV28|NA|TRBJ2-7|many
TGTGCCAGCTTGGGTGGGACATACTACGAGCAGTACTTC
CASLGGTYYEQYF
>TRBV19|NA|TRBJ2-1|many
TGTGCCACTAACGGGTGGGGCTCCTACAATGAGCAGTTCTTC
CATNGWGSYNEQFF
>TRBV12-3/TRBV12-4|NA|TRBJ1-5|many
TGTGCCAGCAACCTACGGACAGACCGCAATAGCAATCAGCCCCAGCATTTT
CASNLRTDRNSNQPQHF
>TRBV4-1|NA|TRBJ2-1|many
TGCGCCAGCAGCCAAGACCAATTGGTGGGCAGAAACAATGAGCAGTTCTTC
CASSQDQLVGRNNEQFF
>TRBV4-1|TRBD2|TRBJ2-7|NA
TGCGCCAGCAGCCGTAGCGGGAGGTTACCCCACGCGCCCTACGAGCAGTACTTC
CASSRSGRLPHAPYEQYF
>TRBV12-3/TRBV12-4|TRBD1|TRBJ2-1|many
TGTGCCAGTCAACACTACAGGGGGAGCTCCTACAATGAGCAGTTCTTC
CASQHYRGSSYNEQFF
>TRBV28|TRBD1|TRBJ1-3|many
TGTGCCAGCAAGGAGGAGGGACAGGGTGGAAACACCATATATTTT
CASKEEGQGGNTIYF
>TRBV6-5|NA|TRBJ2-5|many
TGTGCCAGCAGTTACTCGATCGGGGTTCGGGAGACCCAGTACTTC
CASSYSIGVRETQYF
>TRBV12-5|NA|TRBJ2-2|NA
TGTGCTAGTGGTTTTGGGGTAAACACCGGGGAGCTGTTTTTT
CASGFGVNTGELFF
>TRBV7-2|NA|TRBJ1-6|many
TGTGCCAGCAGCTCAATCGGCGGGAATAATTCACCCCTCCACTTT
CASSSIGGNNSPLHF